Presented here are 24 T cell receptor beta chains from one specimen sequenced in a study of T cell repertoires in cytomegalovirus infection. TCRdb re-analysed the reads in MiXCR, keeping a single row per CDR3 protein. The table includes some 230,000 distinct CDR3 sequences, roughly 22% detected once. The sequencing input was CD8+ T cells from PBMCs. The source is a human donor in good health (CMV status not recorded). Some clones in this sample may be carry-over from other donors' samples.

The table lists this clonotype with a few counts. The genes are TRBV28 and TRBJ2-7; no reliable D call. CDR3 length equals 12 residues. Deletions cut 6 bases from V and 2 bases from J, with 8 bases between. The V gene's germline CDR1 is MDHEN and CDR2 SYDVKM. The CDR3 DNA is TGTGCCAGCAGCGGACCACCCTACGAGCAGTACTTC. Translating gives CASSGPPYEQYF.

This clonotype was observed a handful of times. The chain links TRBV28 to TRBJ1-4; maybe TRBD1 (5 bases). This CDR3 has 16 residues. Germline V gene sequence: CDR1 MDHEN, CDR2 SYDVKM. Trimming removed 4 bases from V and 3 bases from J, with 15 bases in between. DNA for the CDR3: TGTGCCAGCAGTTCCCGGGACGGTGCGGCTAATGAAAAACTGTTTTTT. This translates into CASSSRDGAANEKLFF.

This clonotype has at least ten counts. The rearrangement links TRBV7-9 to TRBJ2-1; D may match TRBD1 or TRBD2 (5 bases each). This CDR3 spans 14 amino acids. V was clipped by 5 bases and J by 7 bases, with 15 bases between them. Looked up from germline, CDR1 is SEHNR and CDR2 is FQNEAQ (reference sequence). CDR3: CASSPPWGRNEQFF. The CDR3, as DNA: TGTGCCAGCAGCCCGCCCTGGGGGAGAAATGAGCAGTTCTTC.

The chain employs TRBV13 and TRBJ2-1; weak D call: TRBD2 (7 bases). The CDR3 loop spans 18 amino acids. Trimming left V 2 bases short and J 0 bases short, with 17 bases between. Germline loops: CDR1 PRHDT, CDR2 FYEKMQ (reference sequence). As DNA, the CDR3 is TGTGCCAGCAGCTTACCGGGGGGCACCCCGAGCTCCTACAATGAGCAGTTCTTC. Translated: CASSLPGGTPSSYNEQFF.

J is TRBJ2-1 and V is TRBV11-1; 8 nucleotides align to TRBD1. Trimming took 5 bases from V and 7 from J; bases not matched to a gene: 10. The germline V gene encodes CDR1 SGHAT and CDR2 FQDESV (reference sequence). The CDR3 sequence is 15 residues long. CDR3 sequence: CASSHRQGIENEQFF. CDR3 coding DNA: TGTGCCAGCAGCCACCGACAGGGGATAGAGAATGAGCAGTTCTTC.

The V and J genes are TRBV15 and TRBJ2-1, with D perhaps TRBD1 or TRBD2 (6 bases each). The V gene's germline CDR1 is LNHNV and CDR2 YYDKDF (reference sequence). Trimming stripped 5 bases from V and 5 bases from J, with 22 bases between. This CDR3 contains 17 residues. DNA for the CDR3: TGTGCCACCAGCCCCCCCGGGGGCCGGGATGGGCACAATGAGCAGTTCTTC. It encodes CATSPPGGRDGHNEQFF. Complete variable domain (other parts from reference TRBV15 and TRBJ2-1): DAMVIQNPRYQVTQFGKPVTLSCSQTLNHNVMYWYQQKSSQAPKLLFHYYDKDFNNEADTPDNFQSRRPNTSFCFLDIRSPGLGDTAMYLCATSPPGGRDGHNEQFFGPGTRLTVL.

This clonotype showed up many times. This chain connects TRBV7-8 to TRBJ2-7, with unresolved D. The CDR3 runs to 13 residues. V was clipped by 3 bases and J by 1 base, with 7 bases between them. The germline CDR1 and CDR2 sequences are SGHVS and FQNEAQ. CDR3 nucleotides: TGTGCCAGCAGCTTGAGTCCGTCCTACGAGCAGTACTTC. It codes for CASSLSPSYEQYF.

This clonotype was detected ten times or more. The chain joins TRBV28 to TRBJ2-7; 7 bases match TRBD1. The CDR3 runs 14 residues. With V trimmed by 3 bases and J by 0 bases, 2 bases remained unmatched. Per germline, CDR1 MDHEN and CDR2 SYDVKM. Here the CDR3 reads CASSFGDSSYEQYF. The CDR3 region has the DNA TGTGCCAGCAGTTTCGGGGACAGCTCCTACGAGCAGTACTTC. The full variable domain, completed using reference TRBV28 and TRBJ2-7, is DVKVTQSSRYLVKRTGEKVFLECVQDMDHENMFWYRQDPGLGLRLIYFSYDVKMKEKGDIPEGYSVSREKKERFSLILESASTNQTSMYLCASSFGDSSYEQYFGPGTRLTVT.

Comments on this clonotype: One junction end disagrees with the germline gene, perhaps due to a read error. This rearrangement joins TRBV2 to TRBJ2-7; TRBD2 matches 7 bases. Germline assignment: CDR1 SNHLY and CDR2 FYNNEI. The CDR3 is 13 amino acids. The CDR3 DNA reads TGTGCCAGCAGGGAAGACCGGGGGGTAGCGGTTTACTTC. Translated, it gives CASREDRGVAVYF.

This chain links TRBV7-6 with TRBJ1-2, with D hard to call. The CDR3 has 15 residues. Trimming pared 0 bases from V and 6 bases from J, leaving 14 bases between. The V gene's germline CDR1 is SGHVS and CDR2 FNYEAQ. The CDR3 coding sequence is TGTGCCAGCAGCTTAGCCGGTAGCCCCACAGATGGCTACACCTTC. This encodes CASSLAGSPTDGYTF.

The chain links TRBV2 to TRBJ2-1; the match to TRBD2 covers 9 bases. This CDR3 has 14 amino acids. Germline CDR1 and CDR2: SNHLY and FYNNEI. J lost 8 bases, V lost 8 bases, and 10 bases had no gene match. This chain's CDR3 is CASVAGVNSHEQFF. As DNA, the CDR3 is TGTGCCAGCGTAGCGGGGGTGAATAGCCATGAGCAGTTCTTC.

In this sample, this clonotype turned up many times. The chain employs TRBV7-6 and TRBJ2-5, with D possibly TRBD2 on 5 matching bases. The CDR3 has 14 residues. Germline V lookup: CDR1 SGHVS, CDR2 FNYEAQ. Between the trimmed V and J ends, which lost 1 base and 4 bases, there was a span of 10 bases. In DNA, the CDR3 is TGTGCCAGCAGCTTAGGAGCTCGGGGAGAGACCCAGTACTTC. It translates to CASSLGARGETQYF.

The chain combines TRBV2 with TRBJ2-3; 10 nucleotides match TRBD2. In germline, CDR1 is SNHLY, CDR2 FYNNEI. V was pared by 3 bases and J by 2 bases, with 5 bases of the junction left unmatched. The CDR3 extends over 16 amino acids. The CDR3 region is CASSDLAGDLTDTQYF. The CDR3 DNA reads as TGTGCCAGCAGTGATCTAGCGGGGGACCTCACAGATACGCAGTATTTT.

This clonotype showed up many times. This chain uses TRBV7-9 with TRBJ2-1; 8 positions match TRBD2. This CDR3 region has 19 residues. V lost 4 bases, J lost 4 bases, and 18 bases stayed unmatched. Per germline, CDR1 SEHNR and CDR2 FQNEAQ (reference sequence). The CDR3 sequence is CASSSPDGGGNIWYNEQFF. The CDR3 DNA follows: TGTGCCAGCAGCTCTCCGGACGGGGGGGGGAATATCTGGTACAATGAGCAGTTCTTC.

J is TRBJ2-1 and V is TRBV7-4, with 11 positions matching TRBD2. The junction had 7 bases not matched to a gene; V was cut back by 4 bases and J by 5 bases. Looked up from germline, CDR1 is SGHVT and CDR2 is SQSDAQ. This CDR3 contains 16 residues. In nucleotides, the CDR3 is TGTGCCAGCAGCTCTCGACTAGCGGGGAGTCACAATGAGCAGTTCTTC. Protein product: CASSSRLAGSHNEQFF.

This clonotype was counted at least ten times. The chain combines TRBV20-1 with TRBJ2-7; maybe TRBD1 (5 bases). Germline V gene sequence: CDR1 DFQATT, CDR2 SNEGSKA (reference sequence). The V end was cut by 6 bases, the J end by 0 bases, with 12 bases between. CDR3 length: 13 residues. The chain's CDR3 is CSARVDSSYEQYF. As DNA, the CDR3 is TGCAGTGCCAGGGTCGATAGCTCCTACGAGCAGTACTTC.

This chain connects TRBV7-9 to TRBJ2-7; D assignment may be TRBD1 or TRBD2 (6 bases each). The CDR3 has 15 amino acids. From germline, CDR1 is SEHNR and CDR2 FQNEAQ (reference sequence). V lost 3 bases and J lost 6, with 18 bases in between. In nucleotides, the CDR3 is TGTGCCAGCAGCTTCCCCCGGGGGCCCTTGCGCGAGCAGTACTTC. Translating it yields CASSFPRGPLREQYF. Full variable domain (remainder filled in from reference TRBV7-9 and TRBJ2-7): DTGVSQNPRHKITKRGQNVTFRCDPISEHNRLYWYRQTLGQGPEFLTYFQNEAQLEKSRLLSDRFSAERPKGSFSTLEIQRTEQGDSAMYLCASSFPRGPLREQYFGPGTRLTVT.

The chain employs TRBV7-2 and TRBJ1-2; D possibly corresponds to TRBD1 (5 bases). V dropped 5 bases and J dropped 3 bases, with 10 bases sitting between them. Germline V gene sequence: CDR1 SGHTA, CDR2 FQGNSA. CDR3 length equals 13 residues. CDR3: CASSATADYGYTF. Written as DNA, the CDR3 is TGTGCCAGCAGCGCGACAGCAGACTATGGCTACACCTTC.

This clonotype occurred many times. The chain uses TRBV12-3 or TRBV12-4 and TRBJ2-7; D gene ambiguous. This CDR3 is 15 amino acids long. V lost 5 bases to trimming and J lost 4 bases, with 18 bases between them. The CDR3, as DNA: TGTGCCAGCAGTAACCTTTACGGCCCAATTTACGAGCAGTACTTC. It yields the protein CASSNLYGPIYEQYF.

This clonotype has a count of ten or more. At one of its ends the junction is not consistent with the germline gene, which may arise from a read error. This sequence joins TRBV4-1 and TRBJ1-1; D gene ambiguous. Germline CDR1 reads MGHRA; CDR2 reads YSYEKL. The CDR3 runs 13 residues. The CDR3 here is CASSQTLNTEAFF. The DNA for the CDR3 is TGTGCCAGCAGCCAAACACTGAACACTGAAGCTTTCTTT.

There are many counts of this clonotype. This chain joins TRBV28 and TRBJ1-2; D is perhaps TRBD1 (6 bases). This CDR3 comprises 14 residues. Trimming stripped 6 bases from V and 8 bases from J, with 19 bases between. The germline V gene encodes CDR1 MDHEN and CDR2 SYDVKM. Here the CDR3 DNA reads TGTGCCAGCAGGGGATACAGGGTAATAGACGGCTACACCTTC. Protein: CASRGYRVIDGYTF.

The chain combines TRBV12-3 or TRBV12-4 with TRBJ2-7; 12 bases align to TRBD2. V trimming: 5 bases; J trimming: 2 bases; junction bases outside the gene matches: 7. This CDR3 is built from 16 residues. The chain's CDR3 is CASSPGLAGHAYEQYF. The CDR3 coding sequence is TGTGCCAGCAGTCCGGGACTAGCGGGTCACGCCTACGAGCAGTACTTC.

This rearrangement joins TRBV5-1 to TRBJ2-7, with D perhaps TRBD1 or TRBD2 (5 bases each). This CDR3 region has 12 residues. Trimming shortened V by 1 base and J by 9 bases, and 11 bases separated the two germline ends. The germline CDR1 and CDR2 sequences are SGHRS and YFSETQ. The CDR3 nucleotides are TGCGCCAGCAGCTTGCTGGGGGATGCGCAGTACTTC. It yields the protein CASSLLGDAQYF.

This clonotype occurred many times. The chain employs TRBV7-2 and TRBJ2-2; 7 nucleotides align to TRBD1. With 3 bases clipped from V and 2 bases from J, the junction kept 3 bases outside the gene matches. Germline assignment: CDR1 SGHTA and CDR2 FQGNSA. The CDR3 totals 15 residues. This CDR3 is CASSLIGGNTGELFF. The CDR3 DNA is TGTGCCAGCAGCTTGATAGGGGGCAACACCGGGGAGCTGTTTTTT.